One TCR beta chain is described in this entry. At least ten counts were recorded for this clonotype. The clone's antigen remains unknown. Per-base quality was not reported, and no clone a single base away is much larger than it. Library generation was performed with 5' RACE. Sequencer: Illumina HiSeq 2500. A second PCR of roughly 7 to 11 cycles was run with a J-beta primer mix and a sample-barcoded 5' primer. A unique molecular identifier was introduced onto each TCR beta cDNA molecule by a template-switch 5' adaptor carrying 12 random nucleotides. At least 2.5 million CDR3-containing paired-end reads were obtained from each sample. First-strand cDNA synthesis was performed from all RNA using the Mint cDNA synthesis kit, with priming by a TRBC-specific oligonucleotide. All cDNA was treated with uracil-DNA glycosylase and then went through a first 18-cycle PCR with the universal primers M1SS and BC2_uni_R. The published analysis was carried out like this. Each sample was normalized by randomly selecting 1 million high-quality reads, each carrying a distinct molecular identifier. Instead of being binned into consensus sequences, reads with shared molecular identifiers were discarded. CDR3 identification, clonotype clustering and error correction used MiTCR with a Q25 quality threshold and the strictest error-elimination algorithm. A nonparametric unseen species model with Euler transformation was used to estimate a lower bound on total TCR beta diversity. TCRdb itself trimmed the public reads at Q25 with fastp, ran MiXCR and retained productive beta chains. All rows with the same CDR3 protein become a single entry with the most common DNA and genes. TCRdb's processing, not the study's, gives the V and J calls here. The sample table shows more than 800,000 distinct CDR3 sequences, and under 30% are seen once. The ten largest account for roughly 17% of the sample.

The donors were around 39 Caucasian individuals from Russia, aged 6 to 90 years, who were systemically healthy. About 9.1 milliliters of peripheral blood were collected from each donor into EDTA-treated Vacutainer tubes. Ficoll-Paque density-gradient centrifugation was used to isolate PBMCs, with at least 6.5 million per sample. Total RNA was extracted from PBMCs with Trizol reagent, with at least 6 micrograms obtained per sample. For every donor, an aliquot of PBMCs went through flow cytometry to measure the percentages of naive CD45RAhigh/CD27high T cells. This entry belongs to a study of blood T cells in healthy people across ages (dated by TCRdb to 2014 to 2015). At the level of the whole study: Template switching captured roughly one uniquely barcoded TCR beta cDNA molecule per two T cells in model experiments. To avoid experimental bias, donors of different ages were spread randomly across the sequencing lanes. Age-related changes in TCR beta repertoire diversity were measured in the study by deep sequencing normalized with unique cDNA molecular identifiers. The study analyzed two additional independent replicas of 1 million unique cDNA reads from the same blood draw for two donors, one aged 18 to 30 and one aged 80 or older. The donors were divided into four age groups: young (average around 16 years), middle-aged (about 41), aged (approximately 62) and long-lived (more than 75).

Findings and caveats that apply to the study as a whole: As age increased, observed TCR beta diversity per million T cells dropped in a roughly linear way, and a significant reduction was already evident by age around 41. Bulk unsorted PBMC profiling prevented conclusive comparison of naive and antigen-experienced compartments. The CMV infection status of donors was not known, potentially confounding age-related changes in expanded clonotypes. The long-lived group showed more naive CD4+ T cells, fewer expanded clones and increased TCR diversity than the aged group, suggesting age selection. Estimates of total diversity based on one million sequenced T cells were regarded as lower bounds and as underestimates. A strong correlation was found between observed TCR beta diversity and the percentage of naive T cells measured by flow cytometry.

The germline V gene yields MDHEN for CDR1 and SYDVKM for CDR2. Trimming accounts for 6 bases at V and 6 bases at J, while the number of junction bases matched to no gene is 8. The CDR3 goes from the cysteine to the phenylalanine over 14 residues. The sequence is cut down to CDR3 DNA, 42 bases in frame from base 1. Sequencing used blood. This sequence was found in an elderly woman in good health. The chain links TRBV28 with TRBJ2-1; 7 junctional bases match TRBD1. The CDR3 in this case is CASSQGGPLNEQFF. The sequence in DNA is TGTGCCAGCAGCCAAGGGGGCCCTCTCAATGAGCAGTTCTTC.